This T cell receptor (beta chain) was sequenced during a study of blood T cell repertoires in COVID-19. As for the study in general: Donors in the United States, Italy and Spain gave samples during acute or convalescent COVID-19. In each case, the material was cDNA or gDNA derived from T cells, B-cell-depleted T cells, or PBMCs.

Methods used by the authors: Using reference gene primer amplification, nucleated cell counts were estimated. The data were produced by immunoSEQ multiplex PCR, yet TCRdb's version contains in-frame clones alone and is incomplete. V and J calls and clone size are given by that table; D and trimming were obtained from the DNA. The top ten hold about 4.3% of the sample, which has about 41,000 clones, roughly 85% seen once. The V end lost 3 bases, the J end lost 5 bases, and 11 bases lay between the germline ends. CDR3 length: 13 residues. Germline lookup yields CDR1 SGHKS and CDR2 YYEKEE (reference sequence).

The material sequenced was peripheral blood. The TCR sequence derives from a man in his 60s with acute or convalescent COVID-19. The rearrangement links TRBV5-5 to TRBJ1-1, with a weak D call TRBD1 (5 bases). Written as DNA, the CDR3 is TGTGCCAGCAGCTACGACCGGGGGACTGAAGCTTTCTTT. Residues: CASSYDRGTEAFF.